This T cell receptor (beta chain) stems from a study of PD-L1 blockade in urothelial cancer. Regarding this clone: Its antigen is unknown.

Assay: immunoSEQ multiplex PCR; the TCRdb copy retains only in-frame clones and omits some. Among about 81,000 clones listed, about 85% were seen once. Described time point: pretreatment peripheral blood. The study, taken as a whole, reports: Pretreatment TCR clonality in blood under the median foretold superior survival.

The germline V gene has CDR1 LNHDA and CDR2 SQIVND (reference sequence). The CDR3 is 14 amino acids. The ends lost 7 bases at V and 2 bases at J; junction bases unmatched: 5. This specimen was PBMCs, taken around atezolizumab (anti-PD-L1) treatment. The chain links TRBV19 to TRBJ1-3; TRBD1 aligns across 7 bases. The receptor's source is a man aged 35 to 55 with urothelial cancer. This chain's CDR3 is CASKGQGAGNTIYF. The CDR3 DNA reads as TGTGCCAGTAAAGGGCAGGGGGCTGGAAACACCATATATTTT.